The 15 T cell receptor beta chains below all came from one sample that was sequenced in a study of response to subunit inactivated influenza vaccine. TCRdb processed the RT-PCR reads anew with MiXCR; each CDR3 protein has one entry. The sample yields hundreds of thousands of distinct CDR3 sequences, less than 20% seen once. This sample comprised PBMCs from blood, obtained roughly 12 days after vaccination. These receptor sequences come from a man aged 45-65 years who received an inactivated influenza vaccine.

This clonotype has a handful of counts. The chain links TRBV5-1 to TRBJ2-5, with D maybe TRBD1 (5 bases). Germline V lookup: CDR1 SGHRS, CDR2 YFSETQ. The V and J ends lost 0 bases and 4 bases respectively, with 10 bases between them. This CDR3 is 14 amino acids long. The CDR3 DNA is TGCGCCAGCAGCTTGGATCAGGGCGGAGAGACCCAGTACTTC. Protein sequence: CASSLDQGGETQYF.

At least ten counts were recorded for this clonotype. This chain links TRBV6-1 with TRBJ1-2; D uncertain. CDR3 length: 11 amino acids. CDR1 is MNHNS, CDR2 SASEGT, per germline. V was shortened by 6 bases and J by 8 bases, with 10 bases between the two germline ends. The CDR3 DNA sequence: TGTGCCAGCAGCGGACTGGGAGGCTACACCTTC. Translating gives CASSGLGGYTF.

This chain links TRBV19 with TRBJ1-2; D is unclear. Trimming removed 5 bases at V and 5 bases at J, with 18 bases between. The CDR3 is 15 amino acids. From germline, CDR1 is LNHDA and CDR2 SQIVND (reference sequence). CDR3 coding DNA: TGTGCCAGTAGTTTGACCGCTGCTGAAGTGTATGGCTACACCTTC. Encoded protein: CASSLTAAEVYGYTF.

This clonotype was observed a few times. This chain uses TRBV6-5 with TRBJ2-5; D is undetermined. This CDR3 is 15 amino acids long. V lost 4 bases to trimming and J lost 1 base, with 13 bases between them. Germline V lookup: CDR1 MNHEY, CDR2 SVGAGI. CDR3 in DNA: TGTGCCAGCAGTTCGAAGATCCCTACCCAAGAGACCCAGTACTTC. It translates to CASSSKIPTQETQYF.

This clonotype has only a few counts. V gene TRBV20-1 combines with J gene TRBJ1-1; 8 nucleotides match TRBD1. This CDR3 is built from 13 residues. The V segment lost 3 bases and the J segment 6 bases; nucleotides outside the gene matches: 6. CDR1 and CDR2 (germline): DFQATT, SNEGSKA (reference sequence). For the CDR3, the DNA is TGCAGTGCTAGGACAGGGGAAGGGTCTGAAGCTTTCTTT. It encodes CSARTGEGSEAFF.

This clonotype was observed a few times. The CDR3 bases are TGTGCCAGCTTAGCCAACCGGGGAAACTATGGCTACACCTTC. Translating it yields CASLANRGNYGYTF. The rearrangement uses TRBV2 and TRBJ1-2; D not certain. The CDR3 has 14 residues. In germline, CDR1 is SNHLY, CDR2 FYNNEI. V was pared by 8 bases and J by 2 bases, with 15 bases between. The whole variable domain, filled in from reference TRBV2 and TRBJ1-2, reads EPEVTQTPSHQVTQMGQEVILRCVPISNHLYFYWYRQILGQKVEFLVSFYNNEISEKSEIFDDQFSVERPDGSNFTLKIRSTKLEDSAMYFCASLANRGNYGYTFGSGTRLTVV.

The chain links TRBV7-2 to TRBJ2-3; D is perhaps TRBD1 (6 bases). The CDR3 is made up of 15 amino acids. The V end lost 6 bases, the J end lost 2 bases, and 15 bases lay between the germline ends. Germline V gene sequence: CDR1 SGHTA, CDR2 FQGNSA. The CDR3 loop is CASRPGTPNTDTQYF. The CDR3 DNA follows: TGTGCCAGCAGACCCGGGACACCCAACACAGATACGCAGTATTTT.

The gene calls are TRBV20-1 and TRBJ1-5; the D gene is possibly TRBD1 (5 bases). Trimming removed 6 bases at V and 3 bases at J, with 15 bases between. CDR3 length: 14 residues. Per germline, CDR1 DFQATT and CDR2 SNEGSKA (reference sequence). The DNA for the CDR3 is TGCAGTGCGGCTCGGGACTTCTACAATCAGCCCCAGCATTTT. Translation: CSAARDFYNQPQHF.

The chain combines TRBV4-3 with TRBJ2-2; D is tentatively TRBD1 or TRBD2 (5 bases each). This CDR3 region has 16 residues. Trimming pared 0 bases from V and 0 bases from J, leaving 8 bases between. Per germline, CDR1 LGHNA and CDR2 YSLEER. The CDR3 sequence: CASSQDGAPNTGELFF. CDR3 nucleotides: TGCGCCAGCAGCCAAGACGGGGCCCCGAACACCGGGGAGCTGTTTTTT.

This clonotype occurred a few times. The gene calls are TRBV29-1 and TRBJ2-2, with 8 nucleotides matching TRBD1. The V gene end was trimmed by 4 bases and the J gene end by 4 bases; junction bases not matched to a gene: 5. The CDR3 totals 14 residues. CDR1 and CDR2 from the germline V gene are SQVTM and ANQGSEA. In DNA, the CDR3 is TGCAGCGTTGCCGGGACAGGACTCACCGGGGAGCTGTTTTTT. Its translation: CSVAGTGLTGELFF.

This clonotype was picked up many times. The J gene is TRBJ2-1, the V gene TRBV18; D ambiguous. The CDR3 consists of 16 residues. The V end lost 5 bases, the J end lost 0 bases, and 14 bases lay between the germline ends. CDR1 and CDR2 (germline): KGHSH, LQKENI. The CDR3 nucleotides read TGTGCCAGCTCAACCTTTTCAGGAAGCTCCTACAATGAGCAGTTCTTC. It is translated as CASSTFSGSSYNEQFF.

V is TRBV5-1 and J is TRBJ2-1, with 10 bases that match TRBD2. The CDR3 length is 19 residues. Germline lookup yields CDR1 SGHRS and CDR2 YFSETQ. The V and J ends lost 1 base and 4 bases, in that order; junction bases with no gene match: 14. Here the CDR3 DNA reads TGCGCCAGCAGCTTGCAACCAACTGCTAGCGGGAGTACTTACAATGAGCAGTTCTTC. This translates into CASSLQPTASGSTYNEQFF.

The chain uses TRBV12-3 or TRBV12-4 and TRBJ2-1; possible D gene TRBD1, 6 bases. The CDR3 has 13 residues. V lost 3 bases and J 12 bases, leaving 15 bases between the germline ends. This chain's CDR3 is CASSFLQDSGQFF. Here the CDR3 DNA reads TGTGCCAGCAGTTTTCTTCAGGACAGCGGGCAGTTCTTC.

The genes are TRBV9 and TRBJ2-1, with a tentative D call TRBD2 (5 bases). Trimming took 0 bases from V and 1 from J, leaving 14 bases between them. CDR1 and CDR2 from the germline V gene are SGDLS and YYNGEE. The CDR3 spans 17 residues. The CDR3 loop is CASSVGTGSSSYNEQFF. CDR3 bases: TGTGCCAGCAGCGTAGGGACGGGGTCGAGTTCCTACAATGAGCAGTTCTTC.

The J gene is TRBJ1-6, the V gene TRBV7-9; TRBD1 aligns across 10 bases. The germline V gene has CDR1 SEHNR and CDR2 FQNEAQ (reference sequence). Trimming at V came to 2 bases and at J to 4 bases, leaving 5 bases not matched to a gene. This CDR3 is built from 17 residues. Here the CDR3 reads CASSLRTGGTYNSPLHF. The CDR3 region has the DNA TGTGCCAGCAGCTTAAGGACAGGGGGAACATATAATTCACCCCTCCACTTT.